The clone carrying this TCR beta chain showed up many times. Its cognate antigen is unknown. The data originate from a study of T-cell memory formation after mild COVID-19. Study outcomes and limitations: Pre-infection memory harbored some responding clones, suggesting cross-reactive memory joined.

TCRdb reprocessed the 5' RACE reads with MiXCR, giving one entry per CDR3 protein. The top ten hold 1.5% of the sample, which has approximately 35,000 distinct CDR3 sequences, approximately 21% seen once. CDR1 is MNHEY, CDR2 SVGEGT, per germline. The V end lost 6 bases, the J end lost 2 bases, and 16 bases lay between the germline ends. The CDR3 contains 15 residues. The V and J genes are TRBV6-2 or TRBV6-3 and TRBJ2-5; D possibly corresponds to TRBD1 (6 bases). The sample comprised PBMCs or a T cell subset sorted from them (not recorded which). The receptor was derived from an adult who had mild COVID-19 (a few samples of this study predate the infection). Cell type and time point are not known. The CDR3 here is CASSSWTDVQETQYF. Here the CDR3 DNA reads TGTGCCAGCAGCTCCTGGACAGATGTACAAGAGACCCAGTACTTC.